Shown below are 6 T cell receptor beta chains from a single sample sequenced in a study of cytomegalovirus exposure and HLA in healthy donors. The PCR used 60 Vbeta and 13 Jbeta primers. Libraries were prepared by immunoSEQ multiplex PCR; TCRdb keeps only in-frame clonotypes and omits some of them. Of about 60,000 clones in the sample, approximately 77% were seen once. Specimen: PBMCs. The receptor set was obtained from a woman aged 40 to 55 in good health and CMV-seropositive.

This clone appeared a few times. V is TRBV6-1 and J is TRBJ1-2, with a possible D match to TRBD1 (5 bases). Germline assignment: CDR1 MNHNS and CDR2 SASEGT. The CDR3 extends over 14 amino acids. V gave up 7 bases and J gave up 0 bases, with 12 bases separating them. This CDR3 reads CASIGGTANYGYTF. DNA for the CDR3: TGTGCCAGCATCGGGGGTACGGCTAACTATGGCTACACCTTC.

The V gene is TRBV11-2, the J gene TRBJ2-7; TRBD1 aligns across 8 bases. V lost 7 bases and J lost 4; bases outside the gene matches: 6. This CDR3 contains 13 residues. CDR1 is SGHAT, CDR2 FQNNGV, per germline. CDR3 sequence: CASIRTGRYEQYF. CDR3 bases: TGTGCCAGCATCAGGACAGGGAGGTACGAGCAGTACTTC.

This clone was counted once. V is TRBV30 and J is TRBJ1-1; D not certain. The CDR3 is 11 amino acids. Trimming stripped 0 bases from V and 10 bases from J, with 9 bases between. Germline V CDR1 and CDR2: GTSNPN, SVGIG (reference sequence). The CDR3: CAWSVGRVAFF. The CDR3 nucleotides read TGTGCCTGGAGTGTTGGGAGGGTAGCTTTCTTT.

This clone has only a few counts. J is TRBJ1-1 and V is TRBV11-2; D gene unclear. This CDR3 is 16 amino acids long. Germline V gene data show CDR1 as SGHAT and CDR2 as FQNNGV. Trimming cost V 5 bases and J 4 bases, with 20 bases left between them. CDR3 amino acids: CASSQMVGSGITEAFF. The CDR3 DNA is TGTGCCAGCAGCCAGATGGTAGGGAGCGGTATCACTGAAGCTTTCTTT. Supplemented by reference TRBV11-2 and TRBJ1-1, the full variable domain reads EAGVAQSPRYKIIEKRQSVAFWCNPISGHATLYWYQQILGQGPKLLIQFQNNGVVDDSQLPKDRFSAERLKGVDSTLKIQPAKLEDSAVYLCASSQMVGSGITEAFFGQGTRLTVV.

This rearrangement joins TRBV4-1 to TRBJ2-5, with D hard to call. V lost 0 bases and J 5 bases, leaving 16 bases between the germline ends. The germline V gene has CDR1 MGHRA and CDR2 YSYEKL. This CDR3 contains 16 residues. For the CDR3, the DNA is TGCGCCAGCAGCCAAGATCCGGCGGCGAAGCTGGAGACCCAGTACTTC. Translated: CASSQDPAAKLETQYF.

The chain carries TRBV6-1 and TRBJ2-3; 7 bases are shared with TRBD2. V was pared by 7 bases and J by 3 bases, with 10 bases of the junction left unmatched. Germline assignment: CDR1 MNHNS and CDR2 SASEGT. This CDR3 is built from 15 residues. The CDR3 nucleotides read TGTGCCAGCAAAATTGGGCGGGGGAATACAGATACGCAGTATTTT. This codes for CASKIGRGNTDTQYF.